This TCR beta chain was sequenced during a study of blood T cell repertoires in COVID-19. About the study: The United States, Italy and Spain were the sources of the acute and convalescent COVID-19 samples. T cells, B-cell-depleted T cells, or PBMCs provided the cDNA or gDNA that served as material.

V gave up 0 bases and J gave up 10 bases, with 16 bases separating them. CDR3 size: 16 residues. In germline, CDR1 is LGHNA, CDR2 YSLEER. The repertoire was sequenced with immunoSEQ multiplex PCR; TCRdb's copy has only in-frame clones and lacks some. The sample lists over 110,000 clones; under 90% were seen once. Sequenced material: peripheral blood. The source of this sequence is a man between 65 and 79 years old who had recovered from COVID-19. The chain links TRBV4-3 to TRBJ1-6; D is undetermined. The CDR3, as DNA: TGCGCCAGCAGCCAAGACCCTTTTGAAGCTTACTCACCCCTCCACTTT. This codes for CASSQDPFEAYSPLHF.